The rows below give T cell receptor beta chains drawn from one sample of a study of blood T cell repertoires in COVID-19. Profiled with immunoSEQ multiplex PCR; TCRdb holds only in-frame clones, not every one. The sample lists about 290,000 clones, about nine tenths occurring once. Sequencing used PBMCs or T cells enriched from blood (not recorded which). The receptors derive from a woman between 35 and 50 years old who had recovered from COVID-19. Both conserved end residues are part of each CDR3. Each record gives: J gene, clone size, D gene, V gene, CDR3 DNA, CDR3 protein. D genes are given only for firm matches. Clone size is shown for a subset of rows, as once, few, many or a class of expanded clone.

TRBJ2-3	NA	NA	TRBV7-3	TGTGCCAGCGGCAGGGATAGGGCAGATACGCAGTATTTT	CASGRDRADTQYF
TRBJ1-2	NA	TRBD1	TRBV6-5	TGTGCCAGCATACGGGGGGGACAGGGAGACTATGGCTACACCTTC	CASIRGGQGDYGYTF
TRBJ2-3	NA	TRBD2	TRBV5-1	TGCGCCAGCAGCTTTAGCGGGAGGAGAACAGATACGCAGTATTTT	CASSFSGRRTDTQYF
TRBJ1-2	NA	TRBD1	TRBV5-8	TGTGCCAGCACCTTGACAGGGTCGCCTCCGAACTATGGCTACACCTTC	CASTLTGSPPNYGYTF
TRBJ1-2	NA	TRBD1	TRBV5-1	TGCGCCAGCAGCTTGGGACAGGGGGTGTATGGCTACACCTTC	CASSLGQGVYGYTF
TRBJ2-7	once	NA	TRBV5-6	TGTGCCAGCAGCTTGGGACAGTACTACGAGCAGTACTTC	CASSLGQYYEQYF
TRBJ1-3	NA	NA	TRBV11-2	TGTGCCAGCAGTTCGTTAATCTCTGGAAACACCATATATTTT	CASSSLISGNTIYF
TRBJ2-3	NA	NA	TRBV19	TGTGCCAGCCCCCCTTGGGCGCCCACAGATACGCAGTATTTT	CASPPWAPTDTQYF
TRBJ1-2	NA	TRBD1	TRBV27	TGTGCCAGCAGTTTAAGACGTCAGGGGGCACACTATGGCTACACCTTC	CASSLRRQGAHYGYTF
TRBJ1-4	once	TRBD1	TRBV25-1	TGTGCCAGCAAGGGAGATAAGACAGGGGAGAATGAAAAACTGTTTTTT	CASKGDKTGENEKLFF
TRBJ2-3	once	TRBD2	TRBV9	TGTGCCAGCAGCGGTGGGACTACGGTAGATACGCAGTATTTT	CASSGGTTVDTQYF
TRBJ1-3	NA	NA	TRBV9	TGTGCCAGCAGCGTAACAGGAGACTCTGGAAACACCATATATTTT	CASSVTGDSGNTIYF
TRBJ1-1	NA	NA	TRBV7-6	TGTGCCAGCAGCCTGGACAGTGTCACTGAAGCTTTCTTT	CASSLDSVTEAFF
TRBJ1-4	NA	NA	TRBV2	TGTGCCAGCAGTCAATTTCTGGCGGATGAAAAACTGTTTTTT	CASSQFLADEKLFF
TRBJ2-1	NA	TRBD1	TRBV6-5	TGTGCCAGCGACAGGGTCTCCTACAATGAGCAGTTCTTC	CASDRVSYNEQFF
TRBJ1-1	NA	TRBD1	TRBV7-9	TGTGCCAGCACAATAGCCGGGACAGCGAACACTGAAGCTTTCTTT	CASTIAGTANTEAFF
TRBJ1-4	NA	NA	TRBV18	TGTGCCAGCAACCGGGACTCCAATGAAAAACTGTTTTTT	CASNRDSNEKLFF
TRBJ1-5	NA	TRBD1	TRBV28	TGTGCCAGCAGGTTCAACAGGGGAGATCAGCCCCAGCATTTT	CASRFNRGDQPQHF
TRBJ2-7	NA	TRBD2	TRBV6-5	TGTGCCAGCAGTATTGGACTAGCGGGACTTGTCGAGCAGTACTTC	CASSIGLAGLVEQYF
TRBJ1-4	NA	TRBD1	TRBV6-2/TRBV6-3	TGTGCCAGCAGTTACCCTGCGAGGGGGCAAGAAAAACTGTTTTTT	CASSYPARGQEKLFF
TRBJ1-1	NA	NA	TRBV7-2	TGTGCCAGCAGCATCGGGTCAATCACTGAAGCTTTCTTT	CASSIGSITEAFF
TRBJ1-4	NA	TRBD1	TRBV5-1	TGCGCCAGCAGCTGGCGGACAGGGGTCGATGAAAAACTGTTTTTT	CASSWRTGVDEKLFF
TRBJ1-2	NA	NA	TRBV5-4	TGTGCCAGCACCCAAAGCCTGGGGCTGGGCTATGGCTACACCTTC	CASTQSLGLGYGYTF
TRBJ2-1	NA	NA	TRBV12-3/TRBV12-4	TGTGCCAGCAGTACTAGCCGTGTGGGTGAGCAGTTCTTC	CASSTSRVGEQFF
TRBJ2-7	NA	TRBD2	TRBV7-8	TGTGCCAGCAGCTTAGTGGGGGGGACCTTGCTGTGG	CASSLVGGTLLW
TRBJ1-2	few	NA	TRBV7-2	TGTGCCAGCAGCTTTTCGGTCGGCTATGGCTACACCTTC	CASSFSVGYGYTF
TRBJ1-3	once	NA	TRBV7-2	TGTGCCAGCAGCTTTCGGACTGGCTCCTCTGGAAACACCATATATTTT	CASSFRTGSSGNTIYF
TRBJ1-1	NA	TRBD1	TRBV19	TGTGCCAGCGGGACAGGGGTTTTAAGGAACACTGAAGCTTTCTTT	CASGTGVLRNTEAFF
TRBJ1-2	NA	NA	TRBV24-1	TGTGCCACCAAGGATCGAAAGCGGAATTATGGCTACACCTTC	CATKDRKRNYGYTF
TRBJ1-5	NA	NA	TRBV2	TGTGCCAGCAGTGACGCGCACTATAGCAATCAGCCCCAGCATTTT	CASSDAHYSNQPQHF
TRBJ2-3	NA	NA	TRBV4-1	TGCGCCAGCAGGTCCCTAGGAGGGCCAGATACGCAGTATTTT	CASRSLGGPDTQYF
TRBJ2-1	few	NA	TRBV9	TGTGCCAGCAGCGTAGACTCGGGTGAGCAGTTCTTC	CASSVDSGEQFF
TRBJ1-2	NA	TRBD1	TRBV29-1	TGCAGCGCCCTTGAAGTACCGGGACAGGGAGTCGGCTACACCTTC	CSALEVPGQGVGYTF
TRBJ1-2	NA	TRBD1	TRBV10-3	TGTGCCACGAGACGGGACAGGGGGCGCGAAAACTATGGCTACACCTTC	CATRRDRGRENYGYTF
TRBJ1-3	NA	NA	TRBV30	TGTGCCTGGAGTGAACTTGAGTTTGAAAAAAACACCATATATTTT	CAWSELEFEKNTIYF
TRBJ2-3	once	TRBD2	TRBV3-1/TRBV3-2	TGTGCCAGCAGCCAAGATCGAAGCGGGAGACCAGATACGCAGTATTTT	CASSQDRSGRPDTQYF
TRBJ2-7	NA	NA	TRBV3-1/TRBV3-2	TGTGCCAGCAGCCCGGCACAGTTGATTACCTACGAGCAGTACTTC	CASSPAQLITYEQYF
TRBJ2-1	NA	TRBD2	TRBV5-1	TGCGCCAGCAGCTTGGTAGAGACTAGCGGACGTGAGCAGTTCTTC	CASSLVETSGREQFF
TRBJ2-1	NA	NA	TRBV3-1/TRBV3-2	TGTGCCAGCAGCCAATTTCGGGAGAATGAGCAGTTCTTC	CASSQFRENEQFF
TRBJ1-6	NA	NA	TRBV27	TGTGCCAGCAGTTTCCGAACAGGGAGCTCACCCCTCCACTTT	CASSFRTGSSPLHF
TRBJ1-1	once	NA	TRBV5-1	TGCGCCAGCAACAATATTGGGTCGGGGGTGGTTGAAGCTTTCTTT	CASNNIGSGVVEAFF
TRBJ1-1	NA	TRBD1	TRBV30	TGTGCCTGGTCGGGACAGAGGAACACTGAAGCTTTCTTT	CAWSGQRNTEAFF
TRBJ2-1	NA	TRBD2	TRBV10-1	TGCGCCAGCAGTGAAGGCTCCAGCGGGAAAGGAGAGCAGTTCTTC	CASSEGSSGKGEQFF
TRBJ2-7	NA	NA	TRBV12-3/TRBV12-4	TGTGCCAGCAGTGAGCAGGGCAGGGACGAGCAGTACTTC	CASSEQGRDEQYF
TRBJ2-7	NA	TRBD1	TRBV7-2	TGTGCCAGCAGCTTCGGGACAGGAGCCTACGAGCAGTACTTC	CASSFGTGAYEQYF
TRBJ2-5	NA	TRBD1	TRBV11-3	TGTGCCAGCAGCTTAGGTTACGGGACAGGGGAGGAGACCCAGTACTTC	CASSLGYGTGEETQYF
TRBJ1-4	NA	NA	TRBV18	TGTGCCAGCTCACCAGAAGTGCGGGGGCTAGGGAATGAAAAACTGTTTTTT	CASSPEVRGLGNEKLFF
TRBJ2-7	NA	NA	TRBV18	TGTGCCAGCTCACCGGAGACCAACGAGCAGTACTTC	CASSPETNEQYF
TRBJ1-6	once	TRBD1	TRBV30	TGTGCCTGGAGTGTACCGGGGACAGGGGATAATTCACCCCTCCACTTT	CAWSVPGTGDNSPLHF
TRBJ1-2	NA	NA	TRBV19	TGTGCCAGTAGTATGGTCGCAGGAACGATCTATGGCTACACCTTC	CASSMVAGTIYGYTF
TRBJ2-1	NA	TRBD1	TRBV5-1	TGCGCCAGCAGCTTGGCCCGGGACAGGGGTAATGAGCAGTTCTTC	CASSLARDRGNEQFF